This TCR beta chain was captured by sequencing in a study of blood T cells in healthy people across ages. A second PCR, run for about 6 to 12 cycles, used a sample-barcoded 5' primer plus a J-beta primer mix. TCRdb called the 5' RACE reads again in MiXCR, with one record for every CDR3 protein. The sample carries about 800,000 distinct CDR3 sequences, 58% recorded once. No fewer than 5 micrograms of total RNA were isolated from every sample. On this clonotype: The antigen is not known.

Overall study findings and caveats: Roughly linear declines in TCR beta diversity per million T cells occurred with age.

This CDR3 spans 13 amino acids. The germline gives CDR1 DFQATT, CDR2 SNEGSKA (reference sequence). V was clipped by 6 bases and J by 4 bases, with 15 bases between them. This sequence joins TRBV20-1 and TRBJ1-1; no definite D call. Material: blood. The sequence was obtained from a young man in good health. CDR3 loop: CSALGPVSTEAFF. As DNA, the CDR3 is TGCAGTGCCCTCGGCCCCGTCAGCACTGAAGCTTTCTTT.